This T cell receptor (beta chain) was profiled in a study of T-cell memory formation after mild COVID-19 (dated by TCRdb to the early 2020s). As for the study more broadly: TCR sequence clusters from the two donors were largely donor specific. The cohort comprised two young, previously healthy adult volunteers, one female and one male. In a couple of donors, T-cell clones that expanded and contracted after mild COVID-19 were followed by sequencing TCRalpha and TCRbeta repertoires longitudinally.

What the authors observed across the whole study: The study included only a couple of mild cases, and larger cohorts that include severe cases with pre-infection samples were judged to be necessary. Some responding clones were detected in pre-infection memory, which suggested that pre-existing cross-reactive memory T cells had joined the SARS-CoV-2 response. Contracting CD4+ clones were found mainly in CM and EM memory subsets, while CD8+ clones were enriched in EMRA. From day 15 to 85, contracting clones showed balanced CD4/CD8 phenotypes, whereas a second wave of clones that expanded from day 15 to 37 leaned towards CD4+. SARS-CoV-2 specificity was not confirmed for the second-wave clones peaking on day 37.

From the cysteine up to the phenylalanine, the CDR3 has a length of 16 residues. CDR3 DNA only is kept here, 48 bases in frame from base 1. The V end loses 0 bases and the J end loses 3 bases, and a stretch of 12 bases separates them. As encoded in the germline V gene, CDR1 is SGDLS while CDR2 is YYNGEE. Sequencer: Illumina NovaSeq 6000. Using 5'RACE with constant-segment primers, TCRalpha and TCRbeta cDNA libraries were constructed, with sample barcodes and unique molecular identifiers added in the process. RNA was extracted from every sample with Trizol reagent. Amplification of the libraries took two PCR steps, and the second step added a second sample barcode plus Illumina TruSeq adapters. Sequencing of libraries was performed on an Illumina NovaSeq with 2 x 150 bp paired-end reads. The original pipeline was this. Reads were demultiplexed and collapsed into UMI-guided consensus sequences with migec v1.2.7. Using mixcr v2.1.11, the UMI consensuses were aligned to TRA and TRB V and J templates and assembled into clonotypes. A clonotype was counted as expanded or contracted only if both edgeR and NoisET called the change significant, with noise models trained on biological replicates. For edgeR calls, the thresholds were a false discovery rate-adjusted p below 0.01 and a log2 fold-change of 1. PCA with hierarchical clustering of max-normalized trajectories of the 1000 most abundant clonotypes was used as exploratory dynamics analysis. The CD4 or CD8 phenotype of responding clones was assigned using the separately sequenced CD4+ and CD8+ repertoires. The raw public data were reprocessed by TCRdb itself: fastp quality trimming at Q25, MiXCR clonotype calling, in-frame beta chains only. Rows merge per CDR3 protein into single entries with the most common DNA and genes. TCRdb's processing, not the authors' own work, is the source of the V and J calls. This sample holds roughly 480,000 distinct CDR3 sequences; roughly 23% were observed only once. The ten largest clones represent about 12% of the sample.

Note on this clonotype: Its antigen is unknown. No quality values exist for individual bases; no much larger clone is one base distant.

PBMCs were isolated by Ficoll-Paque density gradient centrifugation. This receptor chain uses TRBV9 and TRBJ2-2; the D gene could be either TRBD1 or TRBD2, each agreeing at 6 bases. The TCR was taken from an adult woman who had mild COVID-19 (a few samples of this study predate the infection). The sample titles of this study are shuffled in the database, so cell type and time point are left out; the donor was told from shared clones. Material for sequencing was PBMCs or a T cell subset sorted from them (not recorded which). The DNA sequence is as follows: TGTGCCAGCAGCGTAGACGGGGGCAGGCACACCGGGGAGCTGTTTTTT. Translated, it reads CASSVDGGRHTGELFF.